One and the same sample provided the 4 T cell receptor beta chains below, sequenced in a study of T cells in Graves' hyperthyroidism and ophthalmopathy. Amplified TCR beta CDR3 regions came from RNA transcripts. HTBI primers were used for first-round RT-PCR of the TCR CDR3. TCRdb called the multiplex PCR reads again in MiXCR, with one record for every CDR3 protein. Among roughly 330,000 distinct CDR3 sequences listed, approximately 15% were seen once. The sample was blood. The source of these receptors is a man aged 25-45 years with Graves' hyperthyroidism.

This clonotype has at least ten counts. The chain recombines TRBV27 with TRBJ2-7; TRBD2 might be the D (6 bases). CDR3 length: 15 amino acids. CDR1 is MNHEY and CDR2 is SMNVEV in the germline V gene (reference sequence). V was clipped by 0 bases and J by 1 base, with 10 bases between them. CDR3 sequence reads: CASSLSSGGSYEQYF. The CDR3 nucleotides read TGTGCCAGCAGTTTATCATCCGGGGGTTCCTACGAGCAGTACTTC.

This clonotype was seen repeatedly, ten times or more. The chain has TRBV28 and TRBJ2-7; D is unclear. This CDR3 has 13 residues. Germline V gene data show CDR1 as MDHEN and CDR2 as SYDVKM. The V gene lost 2 bases and the J gene lost 2 bases, with 7 bases spanning the gap. DNA of the CDR3: TGTGCCAGCAGTTTAGGCAGACCCTACGAGCAGTACTTC. Protein product: CASSLGRPYEQYF.

V gene TRBV9 combines with J gene TRBJ2-2; 7 bases match TRBD1. V lost 4 bases and J lost 6; bases outside the gene matches: 9. This CDR3 contains 15 residues. Germline CDR1 SGDLS, CDR2 YYNGEE. In nucleotides, the CDR3 is TGTGCCAGCAGCCAGGGGGACGGGACACCCGGGGAGCTGTTTTTT. The encoded protein is CASSQGDGTPGELFF.

The CDR3 region has the DNA TGTGCCAGCAGTCCAAATGAACCCCGTTTAGGCTACACCTTC. It codes for CASSPNEPRLGYTF. This rearrangement joins TRBV12-3 or TRBV12-4 to TRBJ1-2; D remains unclear. Trimming pared 5 bases from V and 8 bases from J, leaving 18 bases between. The CDR3 covers 14 residues.